The entry below describes one T cell receptor (beta chain). Antigen specificity is unknown. This sample was taken from a study of response to subunit inactivated influenza vaccine. TCRdb redid the calling of the RT-PCR reads with MiXCR, one entry per CDR3 protein. The table records 600,000 to 850,000 distinct CDR3 sequences, less than 15% of them present only once. Notes on the study in general: With each seasonal influenza vaccination, the authors suggested, few new T cells are recruited.

Trimming removed 8 bases from V and 4 bases from J; junction bases left unmatched: 3. This CDR3 has 13 amino acids. Germline V gene sequence: CDR1 KGHDR, CDR2 SFDVKD. The clonotype comes from a middle-aged man who received an inactivated influenza vaccine. The specimen comprised PBMCs from blood, sampled around 15 days before vaccination. J is TRBJ2-3 and V is TRBV24-1; TRBD2 aligns across 9 bases. CDR3 loop: CATTAGGSDTQYF. The DNA for the CDR3 is TGTGCCACCACAGCGGGGGGCTCAGATACGCAGTATTTT.